This paragraph covers one T cell receptor beta chain sequence. This CDR3 has 16 amino acids. Trimming removed 5 bases from V and 0 bases from J, with 17 bases in between. Looked up from germline, CDR1 is SGHTA and CDR2 is FQGNSA. In the original analysis: Reference gene primers were amplified, and this amplification served to estimate nucleated cell counts. The repertoire was sequenced with immunoSEQ multiplex PCR; TCRdb's copy has only in-frame clones and lacks some. V, J and clone size are those of that table, while D and trimming were read from the DNA. The data hold tens of thousands of clones, with around three quarters observed a single time. The data are from a study of blood T cell repertoires in COVID-19. Across the whole study: Acute and convalescent COVID-19 samples came from the United States, Italy and Spain. Sample material is recorded as cDNA or gDNA derived from T cells, B-cell-depleted T cells, or PBMCs.

This receptor was taken from a woman of 80 years or more with active or convalescent COVID-19. The V and J genes are TRBV7-2 and TRBJ2-7; D may be TRBD2 (5 bases). Sample: peripheral blood. In DNA form, the CDR3 reads TGTGCCAGCAGCCTCGATTCCGGGGAAAGCTCCTACGAGCAGTACTTC. This sequence encodes CASSLDSGESSYEQYF. Based on the CDR3 plus reference TRBV7-2 and TRBJ2-7, the full variable domain is GAGVSQSPSNKVTEKGKDVELRCDPISGHTALYWYRQSLGQGLEFLIYFQGNSAPDKSGLPSDRFSAERTGGSVSTLTIQRTQQEDSAVYLCASSLDSGESSYEQYFGPGTRLTVT.